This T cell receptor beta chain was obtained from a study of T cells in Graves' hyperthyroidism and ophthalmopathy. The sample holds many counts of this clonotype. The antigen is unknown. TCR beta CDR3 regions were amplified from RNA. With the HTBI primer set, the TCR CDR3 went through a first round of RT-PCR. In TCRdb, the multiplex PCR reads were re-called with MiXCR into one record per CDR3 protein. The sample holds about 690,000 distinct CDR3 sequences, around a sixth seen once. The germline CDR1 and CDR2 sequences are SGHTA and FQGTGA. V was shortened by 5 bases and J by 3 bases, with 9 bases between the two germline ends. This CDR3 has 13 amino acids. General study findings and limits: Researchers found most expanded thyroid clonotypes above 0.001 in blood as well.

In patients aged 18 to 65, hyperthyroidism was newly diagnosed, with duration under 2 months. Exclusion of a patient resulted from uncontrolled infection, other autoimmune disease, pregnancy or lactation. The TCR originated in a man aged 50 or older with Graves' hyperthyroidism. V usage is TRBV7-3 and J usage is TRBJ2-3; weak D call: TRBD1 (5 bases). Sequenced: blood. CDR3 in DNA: TGTGCCAGCAGCCAACAGGAAACAGATACGCAGTATTTT. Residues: CASSQQETDTQYF.